The rows below give T cell receptor beta chains drawn from one sample of a study of shared T cell receptors in the human thymus. The protocol was immunoSEQ multiplex PCR, while the TCRdb copy is restricted to in-frame clones and leaves out a portion. The sample gives under 700,000 clones, 75% to 80% of which show up once; roughly 0.013% is in the top ten. The data also belong to a second study, concerning human thymus T cells.

The sequenced material came from thymocytes. These receptors came from a boy younger than two with a congenital heart defect. CDR3s include the opening cysteine and the closing phenylalanine or tryptophan. The order of the fields is J gene, V gene, clone size, D gene, CDR3 DNA, CDR3 protein. A D gene is named only where the DNA matches it firmly. Rows may omit the clone size; those that give it use once, few, many or a size class.

TRBJ2-2 | TRBV6-5 | NA | NA | TGTGCCAGCTCGGCGGGATCGTCCAGGGAGCTGTTTTTT | CASSAGSSRELFF
TRBJ2-7 | TRBV15 | NA | TRBD2 | TGTGCCACCAGCAGAGTTGCGGGAGGGGGCTACGAGCAGTACTTC | CATSRVAGGGYEQYF
TRBJ2-7 | TRBV29-1 | NA | TRBD2 | TGCAGCGTTGAGGTCCTAGCGGGAGTGTACGAGCAGTACTTC | CSVEVLAGVYEQYF
TRBJ2-7 | TRBV29-1 | NA | NA | TGCAGCGTTCTTGAGGAGGGTCACCCCTCCTACGAGCAGTACTTC | CSVLEEGHPSYEQYF
TRBJ2-3 | TRBV4-2 | NA | NA | TGTGCCAGCAGCCAAGATATACCAATCACAGGCACAGATACGCAGTATTTT | CASSQDIPITGTDTQYF
TRBJ2-7 | TRBV5-1 | NA | TRBD1 | TGCGCCAGCAGCCAACCGGGACAGGTAACCCGCGAGCAGTACTTC | CASSQPGQVTREQYF
TRBJ2-7 | TRBV29-1 | NA | TRBD1 | TGCAGCGTCGACTACCGGGACAGGGGTACCCACGAGCAGTACTTC | CSVDYRDRGTHEQYF
TRBJ2-3 | TRBV2 | NA | NA | TGTGCCAGCAGTGATAGCGGTAAGAGGGGAGATACGCAGTATTTT | CASSDSGKRGDTQYF
TRBJ2-5 | TRBV5-6 | NA | NA | TGTGCCAGCAGCTTGGGGCAGGAACACCAAGAGACCCAGTACTTC | CASSLGQEHQETQYF
TRBJ2-7 | TRBV18 | NA | TRBD2 | TGTGCCAGCTCACCCGGAACCGGGACTAGCTACGAGCAGTACTTC | CASSPGTGTSYEQYF
TRBJ2-3 | TRBV6-6 | NA | TRBD2 | TGTGCCACCGAGGGGAGGGCCCTGGCAGATACGCAGTATTTT | CATEGRALADTQYF
TRBJ2-3 | TRBV4-3 | NA | NA | TGCGCCAGCAGCCAGGGTTCGGGACTCCCCTCCACAGATACGCAGTATTTT | CASSQGSGLPSTDTQYF
TRBJ2-3 | TRBV7-2 | NA | TRBD2 | TGTGCCAGCAGCTTAGAGACTAGCGGGTGGGCTAGCACAGATACGCAGTATTTT | CASSLETSGWASTDTQYF
TRBJ2-5 | TRBV11-3 | NA | NA | TGTGCCAGCAGCCAGCCCCCGAGAGAGGTCCAAGAGACCCAGTACTTC | CASSQPPREVQETQYF
TRBJ2-5 | TRBV7-9 | NA | NA | TGTGCCAGCAGCTCTAGGGGCGAGGAGACCCAGTACTTC | CASSSRGEETQYF
TRBJ2-1 | TRBV29-1 | NA | TRBD1 | TGCAGCGTTGGGGTCCGGGACAGGGGCTCGGATGAGCAGTTCTTC | CSVGVRDRGSDEQFF
TRBJ1-5 | TRBV9 | few | TRBD1 | TGTGCCAGACAAAGAAGACAGGGCTCCCAGCCCCAGCATTTT | CARQRRQGSQPQHF
TRBJ2-7 | TRBV30 | NA | TRBD2 | TGTGCCTGGAGTGACCCGACGTCTAGCGGGAGTAAAGCGGAGTACTTC | CAWSDPTSSGSKAEYF
TRBJ1-1 | TRBV25-1 | NA | TRBD1 | TGTGCCAGCAGTGAAGTAGGGGGCGAGCACACTGAAGCTTTCTTT | CASSEVGGEHTEAFF
TRBJ2-7 | TRBV14 | NA | TRBD1 | TGTGCCAGCAGCCAAGGACAGGGGCCCCACGAGCAGTACTTC | CASSQGQGPHEQYF
TRBJ2-7 | TRBV15 | NA | TRBD1 | TGTGCCACCAGCAGCCAAGCCAGGGACAGGGGGTCTGTGATGATCCACGAGCAGTACTTC | CATSSQARDRGSVMIHEQYF
TRBJ2-3 | TRBV10-3 | NA | TRBD2 | TGTGCCATCAGTGTATCGCGGGAGGGCACAGATACGCAGTATTTT | CAISVSREGTDTQYF
TRBJ2-5 | TRBV30 | NA | TRBD2 | TGTGCCTGGAGTGAGACACTAGCGCCGCTCCAAGAGACCCAGTACTTC | CAWSETLAPLQETQYF
TRBJ2-2 | TRBV5-1 | NA | TRBD1 | TGCGCCAGCAGCTTGGCTTCCCGCGGCCGGGACAGGGGTTTATCCGGGGAGCTGTTTTTT | CASSLASRGRDRGLSGELFF